The T cell receptor beta chain described here comes from a study of cytomegalovirus exposure and HLA in healthy donors. TCRdb keeps only in-frame clones here, not all; method: immunoSEQ multiplex PCR. Of 170,000 or so clones listed, 84% were seen once; the top ten hold 2.5% to 3%. Looked up from germline, CDR1 is SEHNR and CDR2 is FQNEAQ (reference sequence). CDR3 length equals 17 residues. V was pared by 5 bases and J by 4 bases, with 21 bases between. The specimen was PBMCs. This TCR was sampled from a woman aged 18-30 years in good health and CMV-seropositive. The chain couples TRBV7-9 to TRBJ1-5, with D possibly matching TRBD1 (5 bases). CDR3 residues: CASSHRLGVAGNQPQHF. The CDR3 nucleotides are TGTGCCAGCAGCCACCGTTTGGGGGTGGCGGGGAATCAGCCCCAGCATTTT.